This TCR beta chain was sequenced in a study of blood T cells in healthy people across ages (dated by TCRdb to 2014 to 2015). Regarding the research as a whole: In model experiments, template switching captured about one uniquely barcoded TCR beta cDNA molecule for every two T cells. For two donors (one aged 18 to 30 and one aged 80 or older), the study analyzed two additional independent replicas of 1 million unique cDNA reads from the same blood draw. Four age groups were formed from the donors: young (average about 16 years), middle-aged (just under 40), aged (about 62) and long-lived (82). Using deep sequencing normalized with unique cDNA molecular identifiers, the study measured how TCR beta repertoire diversity changes with age.

What the work shows at the level of the full study, not this receptor alone: Observed TCR beta diversity per million T cells fell roughly linearly with age, and a significant reduction was already apparent by age around 44. Estimates of total diversity based on one million sequenced T cells were regarded as lower bounds and as underestimates. Compared with the aged group, the long-lived group had more naive CD4+ T cells, fewer expanded clones and increased TCR diversity, suggesting age selection. The CMV infection status of donors was not known, potentially confounding age-related changes in expanded clonotypes. Conclusive comparison of naive and antigen-experienced compartments was prevented by the profiling of bulk unsorted PBMCs. Observed TCR beta diversity correlated strongly with the percentage of naive T cells measured by flow cytometry.

Donors were 30 to 45 systemically healthy Caucasian individuals from Russia aged roughly 6 to 90 years. Each donor gave ten milliliters of peripheral blood, drawn into EDTA-treated Vacutainer tubes. Ficoll-Paque density-gradient centrifugation was used to isolate PBMCs, with at least 6.5 million per sample. Total RNA was extracted from PBMCs with Trizol reagent, with at least 6 micrograms obtained per sample. Naive CD45RAhigh/CD27high T cell percentages were measured by flow cytometry on a PBMC aliquot from every donor. Comment on this clonotype: The antigen this receptor binds is unknown. No base qualities exist here, and no much larger clone lies one base off it.

Library prep was done by 5' RACE. Sequencing relied on an Illumina HiSeq 2500. A second PCR of about 6 to 12 cycles was run with a J-beta primer mix and a sample-barcoded 5' primer. A unique molecular identifier was introduced onto each TCR beta cDNA molecule by a template-switch 5' adaptor carrying 12 random nucleotides. Each sample yielded at least 2.5 million CDR3-containing paired-end reads. All of the RNA was converted into first-strand cDNA using the Mint cDNA synthesis kit, with a TRBC-specific oligonucleotide serving as the primer. After uracil-DNA glycosylase treatment, a first 18-cycle PCR used universal primers M1SS and BC2_uni_R on all cDNA. The published analysis was carried out like this. For normalization, 1 million high-quality reads, each with a distinct molecular identifier, were randomly selected from each sample. Instead of being binned into consensus sequences, reads with shared molecular identifiers were discarded. MiTCR, with a Q25 quality threshold and the strictest error-elimination algorithm, was used for CDR3 identification, clonotype clustering and error correction. A nonparametric unseen species model using Euler transformation provided a lower-bound estimate of total TCR beta diversity. TCRdb reanalyzed the raw reads on its own, using fastp at Q25 for trimming and MiXCR for clone calling, and kept in-frame beta chains. Merged by CDR3 protein, the rows form single entries marked with the most common genes and DNA. None of the V and J calls come from the authors' own analysis; TCRdb made them. In this sample the table shows roughly 1,100,000 distinct CDR3 sequences, approximately 25% of which occur a single time. Jointly, the top ten make up around 0.75% of the sample.

The CDR1 and CDR2 encoded by the germline V gene are MNHEY and SVGAGI. The junction shows trimming of 6 bases on V and 16 bases on J, and the gene matches do not reach 19 bases of it. Its CDR3 holds 15 amino acids, cysteine through phenylalanine. Only the CDR3 DNA stays, 45 bases, in frame from base 1. This sample also appeared in a second study, on T cells of mothers and their children. As the second study states: Nine systemically healthy Caucasian individuals served as donors, namely three mothers together with their six children. cDNA synthesis used all of the extracted RNA, with approximately 1.4 ug of RNA in each 15 ul reaction. Sample barcodes and 2-4 random nucleotides were added via the M1S primer in the second PCR. Each mother yielded over 9.5 million TCR beta CDR3 reads and each child 3 million or so reads. In both related and unrelated pairs, thymic selection shapes the output of TCR recombination in a similar way, with inherited differences having only a minor effect. Normalized repertoire overlap was always found to be slightly, but never significantly, higher in related mother-child pairs than in unrelated mother-child pairs. Persistent microchimeric T cell clones were not detected, at a sensitivity of 85 to 100 clones per million clonotypes. In the study, deep NGS was used to compare the TCR beta repertoires of mothers and children, and features distinguishing related mother-child pairs from unrelated individuals were sought. On average, the children were approximately 12 +/- 4 years old, while the mothers were approximately 41 +/- 4 years old. After adapter ligation was performed with NEBNext reagents, the libraries were sequenced on an Illumina HiSeq 2000 with 100+100 nt paired-end reads. To prevent cross-contamination, the mother and child libraries were prepared a month apart and were sequenced in separate runs. Each donor had between roughly 450,000 and 2,100,000 distinct TCR beta clonotypes identified. Naive TCR beta clonotypes were estimated from low-frequency clonotypes matched to each donor's FACS-determined naive share, without sorting.

The chain is encoded by TRBV6-5 joined to TRBJ2-4; TRBD1 lines up with 9 middle nucleotides. The source is a girl aged 2 to 10 in good health. Sample: blood. The CDR3 region reads CASSHRGQAKNMHYF. The nucleotide sequence is given as TGTGCCAGCAGCCACAGGGGGCAGGCCAAAAACATGCATTACTTC.